The present TCR beta chain was sequenced within a study of T-cell reconstitution after alpha-beta-depleted transplantation in children. Study outcomes and limitations: One year post-transplant, T-cell counts and diversity were largely derived from T cells produced anew. Some patients showed high day-60 TCRbeta diversity, which derived from surviving recipient T cells and thymic progenitors. At around two months after transplant, the alpha-beta T cells were reportedly derived from several hundred expanded clones that came from non-depleted graft cells.

This clonotype appeared a few times. What it binds is unknown. Researchers prepared the TCRbeta library using unique molecular identifiers, the study reports. Via MiXCR, TCRdb re-called the PCR reads, giving one row per CDR3 protein. The sample includes approximately 520,000 distinct CDR3 sequences, 11% of them seen just once. CDR1 is MNHEY, CDR2 SVGAGI, per germline. V gave up 6 bases and J gave up 5 bases, with 10 bases separating them. The CDR3 has 12 amino acids. The sequence came from a female patient aged 2-15 years who had a stem cell transplant for aplastic anemia, so the T cells may come from the graft donor. Sequences were derived from PBMCs, mostly from graft donor cells, sampled 180 days after TCRalphabeta/CD19-depleted stem cell transplant. The chain joins TRBV6-5 to TRBJ1-1; D is unresolved. CDR3 loop: CASSQGRTEAFF. CDR3 nucleotides: TGTGCCAGCAGCCAAGGAAGGACTGAAGCTTTCTTT.